A single sample is the source of the 23 T cell receptor beta chains below, sequenced in a study of T-cell memory formation after mild COVID-19 (dated by TCRdb to the early 2020s). Libraries were built with 5' RACE. Data came from an Illumina NovaSeq 6000. TCRdb passed the public sequencing reads through fastp at Q25 and MiXCR, retaining productive beta sequences. Entries are consolidated by CDR3 protein sequence, retaining the most common genes and DNA. The sample includes roughly 400,000 distinct CDR3 sequences, with more than 15% observed a single time. 20% to 25% of the sample is held by the ten biggest clonotypes. Material: PBMCs or a T cell subset sorted from them (not recorded which). These receptors all come from a man in his late teens or twenties who had mild COVID-19 (a few samples of this study predate the infection). The sample titles of this study are shuffled in the database, so cell type and time point are left out; the donor was told from shared clones.

This clonotype was observed a few times. The rearrangement links TRBV5-1 to TRBJ1-2; the match to TRBD1 covers 9 bases. CDR1 is SGHRS and CDR2 is YFSETQ in the germline V gene. The CDR3 sequence is 13 residues long. The V and J ends lost 2 bases and 8 bases, in that order; junction bases with no gene match: 4. The CDR3 spells CASSLQGAQGYTF. CDR3 coding DNA: TGCGCCAGCAGCTTACAGGGGGCGCAGGGCTACACCTTC.

The rearrangement joins TRBV7-9 to TRBJ1-6, with 9 nucleotides matching TRBD1. CDR3 length equals 15 residues. J gave up 7 bases and V 5 bases, and 6 bases lay outside the gene matches. The germline CDR1 and CDR2 sequences are SEHNR and FQNEAQ (reference sequence). This CDR3 reads CASSPPGTGNSPLHF. The CDR3 DNA is TGTGCCAGCAGCCCTCCGGGGACAGGGAATTCACCCCTCCACTTT.

This clonotype was counted a few times. CDR3 sequence: CASSLEGSGARYGYTF. The CDR3 DNA reads as TGCGCCAGCAGCTTGGAGGGTTCGGGGGCTAGGTATGGCTACACCTTC. This chain joins TRBV5-1 and TRBJ1-2, with D tentatively TRBD1 (6 bases). V lost 0 bases and J lost 5, with 17 bases in between. The CDR3 is made up of 16 amino acids. The germline gives CDR1 SGHRS, CDR2 YFSETQ.

The V and J genes are TRBV20-1 and TRBJ2-3; D is unclear. Per the germline V gene, CDR1 is DFQATT and CDR2 is SNEGSKA (reference sequence). The CDR3 spans 11 residues. Trimming shortened V by 0 bases and J by 6 bases, and 4 bases separated the two germline ends. This CDR3 is CSARDRDTQYF. The CDR3 nucleotides are TGCAGTGCTAGAGACCGGGATACGCAGTATTTT.

J is TRBJ1-1 and V is TRBV5-1; D remains unclear. The CDR3 runs to 14 residues. The germline CDR1 and CDR2 sequences are SGHRS and YFSETQ. Trimming took off 6 bases at V and 3 bases at J, with 15 bases between the two ends. CDR3 bases: TGCGCCAGCAAGGAGGGCGGAACAGACACTGAAGCTTTCTTT. Protein product: CASKEGGTDTEAFF.

This sequence joins TRBV28 and TRBJ1-1; the D is unclear. This CDR3 spans 13 amino acids. Germline CDR1 is MDHEN and CDR2 is SYDVKM. Trimming removed 10 bases at V and 4 bases at J, with 16 bases between. This chain's CDR3 is CAIGGYIGTEAFF. CDR3 nucleotide sequence: TGTGCCATAGGTGGGTATATCGGCACTGAAGCTTTCTTT.

The chain carries TRBV6-6 and TRBJ1-6; 11 bases line up with TRBD1. This CDR3 is built from 13 residues. Germline V gene lookup returns CDR1 MNHNY and CDR2 SVGAGI (reference sequence). V dropped 10 bases and J dropped 7; count of bases not matched to a gene: 3. CDR3 sequence: CATGQGANSPLHF. Written as DNA, the CDR3 is TGTGCCACTGGACAGGGGGCGAATTCACCCCTCCACTTT.

The chain is built from TRBV5-6 and TRBJ1-5, with D tentatively TRBD1 (5 bases). The CDR3 sequence is 14 residues long. Germline assignment: CDR1 SGHDT and CDR2 YYEEEE. V was trimmed by 4 bases and J by 6 bases, leaving 14 bases between them. The CDR3 bases are TGTGCCAGCAGCCCGGGGTGGGGGGGTCAGCCCCAGCATTTT. Residues: CASSPGWGGQPQHF.

The gene calls are TRBV7-3 and TRBJ1-2; D is uncertain. From germline, CDR1 is SGHTA and CDR2 FQGTGA. The germline V and J ends were trimmed by 5 bases and 5 bases, with 15 bases remaining between them. The CDR3 spans 14 residues. In DNA, the CDR3 is TGTGCCAGCAGCCCCTCGGGAGAAGATTATGGCTACACCTTC. It translates to CASSPSGEDYGYTF.

This clonotype has a handful of counts. The J gene is TRBJ2-7, the V gene TRBV6-6; 7 nucleotides align to TRBD1. The germline V gene has CDR1 MNHNY and CDR2 SVGAGI (reference sequence). V trimming: 0 bases; J trimming: 6 bases; junction bases outside the gene matches: 8. This CDR3 spans 15 amino acids. Here the CDR3 reads CASSYSATGMGEQYV. The CDR3 bases are TGTGCCAGCAGTTACTCCGCGACAGGGATGGGCGAGCAGTACGTC.

This clonotype appeared a single time. This chain links TRBV28 with TRBJ2-4; 9 bases are shared with TRBD1. Germline loops: CDR1 MDHEN, CDR2 SYDVKM. Germline trimming cut 6 bases from V and 3 bases from J; bases unmatched to any gene: 15. CDR3 size: 18 residues. This chain's CDR3 is CASSPSPGTGSGKNIQYF. The CDR3 nucleotides are TGTGCCAGCAGCCCCAGTCCCGGGACAGGGTCGGGCAAAAACATTCAGTACTTC.

CDR3 amino acids: CASSPRPDSSYNEQFF. The DNA for the CDR3 is TGTGCCAGCAGCCCGCGCCCTGACAGCTCCTACAATGAGCAGTTCTTC. V and J are TRBV11-2 and TRBJ2-1, with a tentative D call TRBD1 (5 bases). V was cut by 5 bases and J by 0 bases, with 14 bases left in between. Germline CDR1 SGHAT, CDR2 FQNNGV. There are 16 residues in the CDR3.

The table lists this clonotype with a few counts. This chain connects TRBV20-1 to TRBJ2-1, with unresolved D. This CDR3 is 16 amino acids long. Trimming left V 1 base short and J 0 bases short, with 13 bases between. CDR1 is DFQATT, CDR2 SNEGSKA, per germline (reference sequence). The CDR3 reads CSARGVGFSSYNEQFF. The CDR3 nucleotides are TGCAGTGCTAGAGGTGTGGGGTTTAGCTCCTACAATGAGCAGTTCTTC.

This chain connects TRBV30 to TRBJ2-7, with 10 bases fitting TRBD2. V lost 2 bases and J lost 2; bases outside the gene matches: 0. The CDR3 is 13 residues long. Germline values: CDR1 GTSNPN, CDR2 SVGIG (reference sequence). CDR3 in DNA: TGTGCCTGGAGTACTAGCGGGGCCTACGAGCAGTACTTC. Residues: CAWSTSGAYEQYF.

J is TRBJ2-3 and V is TRBV10-2; 8 nucleotides agree with TRBD2. CDR3 length: 18 residues. Trimming removed 0 bases from V and 2 bases from J; junction bases left unmatched: 10. From germline, CDR1 is WSHSY and CDR2 SAAADI. DNA of the CDR3: TGCGCCAGCAGTGAGTCTAGGGGAGCGGGGGAGTTCACAGATACGCAGTATTTT. Translated: CASSESRGAGEFTDTQYF.

The rearrangement joins TRBV10-3 to TRBJ2-1; D may be TRBD1 or TRBD2 (6 bases each). Germline CDR1 reads ENHRY; CDR2 reads SYGVKD. The CDR3 extends over 14 amino acids. Between the trimmed V and J ends, which lost 4 bases and 10 bases, there was a span of 17 bases. The CDR3 is CAISAVGGDGEQFF. Written as DNA, the CDR3 is TGTGCCATCAGTGCTGTGGGGGGCGATGGGGAGCAGTTCTTC.

The chain couples TRBV9 to TRBJ2-1; TRBD2 matches at 8 bases. Unmatched junction bases numbered 11, after V lost 4 bases and J lost 5 bases. This CDR3 is built from 16 residues. Germline CDR1 SGDLS, CDR2 YYNGEE. CDR3 coding DNA: TGTGCCAGCAGCCCTGAGAGGCTAGCGGGTAACAATGAGCAGTTCTTC. It is translated as CASSPERLAGNNEQFF.

This sequence joins TRBV24-1 and TRBJ2-1; the D is unclear. Germline CDR1 KGHDR, CDR2 SFDVKD. CDR3 length: 13 amino acids. The V gene lost 0 bases and the J gene lost 9 bases, with 8 bases spanning the gap. The CDR3 nucleotides are TGTGCCACCAGTGATTTGGTAGCCGCTGAGCAGTTCTTC. As protein: CATSDLVAAEQFF.

The chain employs TRBV12-3 or TRBV12-4 and TRBJ1-1; 10 bases are shared with TRBD1. There are 13 residues in the CDR3. V shed 2 bases, J shed 11 bases, and the junction held 5 bases outside the gene matches. The CDR3 loop reads CASSLRDRGTAFF. The CDR3, as DNA: TGTGCCAGCAGTTTACGGGACAGGGGAACGGCTTTCTTT.

Only a few counts were recorded for this clonotype. This sequence joins TRBV5-1 and TRBJ2-2; D not resolved. V lost 0 bases, J lost 0 bases, and 9 bases lay in between. The CDR3 runs to 16 residues. Germline CDR1 is SGHRS and CDR2 is YFSETQ. CDR3 nucleotides: TGCGCCAGCAGCTTGGCGGCGGTCGCGAACACCGGGGAGCTGTTTTTT. Protein sequence: CASSLAAVANTGELFF.

The rearrangement links TRBV4-1 to TRBJ1-1, with TRBD1 identical over 8 bases. CDR3 size: 14 residues. The V gene end was trimmed by 4 bases and the J gene end by 5 bases; junction bases not matched to a gene: 6. CDR1 is MGHRA and CDR2 is YSYEKL in the germline V gene. The CDR3 spells CASSPTGAGTEAFF. Written as DNA, the CDR3 is TGCGCCAGCAGCCCGACAGGGGCCGGGACTGAAGCTTTCTTT.

The rearrangement uses TRBV4-3 and TRBJ2-1; D is uncertain. Trimming shortened V by 1 base and J by 0 bases, and 7 bases separated the two germline ends. CDR1 is LGHNA and CDR2 is YSLEER in the germline V gene. CDR3 length equals 15 residues. DNA of the CDR3: TGCGCCAGCAGCCAAGGACTCCTCTCCTACAATGAGCAGTTCTTC. Amino acids: CASSQGLLSYNEQFF.

The rearrangement links TRBV6-5 to TRBJ1-1; D gene uncertain. From germline, CDR1 is MNHEY and CDR2 SVGAGI. Deletions cut 7 bases from V and 1 base from J, with 10 bases between. The CDR3 is 13 residues long. The CDR3 bases are TGTGCCAGCATGATAGTTAGGAACACTGAAGCTTTCTTT. Protein sequence: CASMIVRNTEAFF.